The text below deals with one TCR beta chain. The antigen remains undetermined. The source of the sample is a study of cytomegalovirus exposure and HLA in healthy donors. Study overall: In terms of ancestry, the Caucasian-associated cluster contained roughly 81% of the 398 genotyped donors.

Study results and limitations: It was likely that a cluster of highly shared sequence variants was a sequencing artifact. An apparent linkage of common viral pathogens to several of the most significant clusters emerged in a later analysis. Earlier analysis looked at TCR beta V segments, and most were productive about 90% or about 30% of the time.

Germline V CDR1 and CDR2: MNHEY, SMNVEV (reference sequence). J lost 4 bases, V lost 5 bases, and 10 bases had no gene match. The length of the CDR3 is 16 residues. The PCR ran on 60 Vbeta and 13 Jbeta primers. Sequencing used immunoSEQ multiplex PCR; TCRdb keeps in-frame clones, though not all of them. There are roughly 170,000 clones in the sample; roughly 80% occur only once, and about 2.3% lies in the top ten. The sequence was collected from a female donor in good health and CMV-seronegative. The chain couples TRBV27 to TRBJ1-2, with 10 positions matching TRBD1. Sequences were obtained from PBMCs. In nucleotides, the CDR3 is TGTGCCAGCAGTGCCTTCGGGGACAGGGGCTCCTATGGCTACACCTTC. Translation gives CASSAFGDRGSYGYTF.